A selection of T cell receptor beta chains follows, all from one sample in a study of shared clonotypes between healthy human individuals. Sequenced by immunoSEQ multiplex PCR; TCRdb stores in-frame clones only, minus some. This table has under 1 million clones, 92% appearing once. The material sequenced was naive CD8+ T cells sorted from blood. These receptor sequences come from a man aged 25-45 years in good health. CDR3s include the opening cysteine and the closing phenylalanine or tryptophan. Fields, in order: CDR3 DNA, CDR3 protein, clone size, J gene, V gene, D gene. D genes are given only for firm matches. Rows may omit the clone size; those that give it use once, few, many or a size class.

CDR3 DNA: TGTGCCAGCGCCGCGGTCACAGATACGCAGTATTTT
CDR3 protein: CASAAVTDTQYF
clone size: once
J gene: TRBJ2-3
V gene: TRBV27
D gene: -

CDR3 DNA: TGTGCCAGCAGCTTAGTGGGTTCCGCTGGCACAGATACGCAGTATTTT
CDR3 protein: CASSLVGSAGTDTQYF
clone size: -
J gene: TRBJ2-3
V gene: TRBV11-2
D gene: -

CDR3 DNA: TGTGCCAGCAGCGCACCCCAAGGGGGGAATGAGCAGTTCTTC
CDR3 protein: CASSAPQGGNEQFF
clone size: -
J gene: TRBJ2-1
V gene: TRBV7-9
D gene: -

CDR3 DNA: TGTGCCAGCAGCTCCCTAGGTGGTGAGCAGTTCTTC
CDR3 protein: CASSSLGGEQFF
clone size: -
J gene: TRBJ2-1
V gene: TRBV13
D gene: -

CDR3 DNA: TGTGCCAGCAGCCCAAGGGCCTCCTTGGATACGCAGTATTTT
CDR3 protein: CASSPRASLDTQYF
clone size: -
J gene: TRBJ2-3
V gene: TRBV7-8
D gene: -

CDR3 DNA: TGTGCCAGCAGTCTTATGGACAGGGTTGAGCAGTACTTC
CDR3 protein: CASSLMDRVEQYF
clone size: -
J gene: TRBJ2-7
V gene: TRBV27
D gene: TRBD1

CDR3 DNA: TGCGCCAGCAGCCAAGACGGGAGCTCCTACAATGAGCAGTTCTTC
CDR3 protein: CASSQDGSSYNEQFF
clone size: -
J gene: TRBJ2-1
V gene: TRBV4-3
D gene: -

CDR3 DNA: TGTGCCAGCAGCTTCCCTGGGACTAGCGCGGTCTACTACGAGCAGTACTTC
CDR3 protein: CASSFPGTSAVYYEQYF
clone size: -
J gene: TRBJ2-7
V gene: TRBV5-8
D gene: TRBD2

CDR3 DNA: TGTGCCAGCAGCGTAGAGGGCGGGAGTTACGAGCAGTACTTC
CDR3 protein: CASSVEGGSYEQYF
clone size: -
J gene: TRBJ2-7
V gene: TRBV9
D gene: TRBD2

CDR3 DNA: TGTGCCACCCAAAGTGGGGTCTTGGGCCACACCTTC
CDR3 protein: CATQSGVLGHTF
clone size: -
J gene: TRBJ1-2
V gene: TRBV7-9
D gene: -

CDR3 DNA: TGCAGCGTCAGGACAGCTGGAAACACCATATATTTT
CDR3 protein: CSVRTAGNTIYF
clone size: once
J gene: TRBJ1-3
V gene: TRBV29-1
D gene: -

CDR3 DNA: TGTGCCAGCAGCTTAGTAAAGAACACTGAAGCTTTCTTT
CDR3 protein: CASSLVKNTEAFF
clone size: -
J gene: TRBJ1-1
V gene: TRBV7-2
D gene: -

CDR3 DNA: TGCAGCGTTGAGGACAATCCGACAGATACGCAGTATTTT
CDR3 protein: CSVEDNPTDTQYF
clone size: once
J gene: TRBJ2-3
V gene: TRBV29-1
D gene: -

CDR3 DNA: TGTGCCAGTATGGTAGCGGGAGGGTTACAGTTCTTC
CDR3 protein: CASMVAGGLQFF
clone size: -
J gene: TRBJ2-1
V gene: TRBV19
D gene: TRBD2

CDR3 DNA: TGTGCCAGCAGTTTATTGGACGCCAGACTAGATCGAGAGACCCAGTACTTC
CDR3 protein: CASSLLDARLDRETQYF
clone size: -
J gene: TRBJ2-5
V gene: TRBV27
D gene: -

CDR3 DNA: TGTGCCACTCACGAAGGGAGCTCCTACGAGCAGTACTTC
CDR3 protein: CATHEGSSYEQYF
clone size: -
J gene: TRBJ2-7
V gene: TRBV28
D gene: -

CDR3 DNA: TGCGCCAGCAGCTTAGCGGGAGGGTTCGGTGTCGATGAGCAGTTCTTC
CDR3 protein: CASSLAGGFGVDEQFF
clone size: -
J gene: TRBJ2-1
V gene: TRBV5-1
D gene: TRBD2

CDR3 DNA: TGTGCCAGCAGCTTAAAGGCTAGTTCCCACGAGCAGTACTTC
CDR3 protein: CASSLKASSHEQYF
clone size: -
J gene: TRBJ2-7
V gene: TRBV7-3
D gene: -